The sequence of this T cell receptor beta chain was determined in a study of T cell responses to AZD1222 COVID-19 vaccine. Study conclusions and caveats: The sample set comprised mostly white British donors with more females, and clonal diversity was possibly underestimated.

This clone has just one count. What it binds is not known. Sequencing was performed with immunoSEQ multiplex PCR; in TCRdb, only in-frame clones are kept and a portion is missing. The data show 100,000 or so clones, about 86% seen once. Sample: peripheral blood, taken on day 0 of AZD1222 vaccination. This receptor was obtained from an adult in good health.

CDR3 sequence (DNA): TGTGCTAGTGGTTTGAGTTCGATTGGCAGCCAAGCTTTCTTT. Its protein product is CASGLSSIGSQAFF. The V call is TRBV12-5, the J call TRBJ1-1, with D unclear. Per germline, CDR1 LGHNT and CDR2 FRNRAP. The germline V and J ends were trimmed by 2 bases and 9 bases, with 16 bases remaining between them. The CDR3 is 14 residues long.